This T cell receptor (beta chain) emerged from a study of T-cell reconstitution after alpha-beta-depleted transplantation in children (dated by TCRdb to the mid-2010s). As for the study more broadly: Using TCR repertoire profiling, the study quantitatively followed how T-cell immune reconstitution unfolded in children after TCRalphabeta/CD19-depleted allogeneic hematopoietic cell transplantation. Overall study outcomes, separate from this receptor: The high TCRbeta diversity at day 60 in some patients was ascribed to recipient T cells and intrathymic progenitors that had survived conditioning. Hyperexpanded clone frequencies declined over subsequent months; after one year, T-cell counts and TCRbeta diversity were mostly attributed to newly produced T cells. Apparently early alphabetaT-cell count recovery about two months after transplant reportedly relied on only several hundred rapidly expanded clones derived from non-depleted graft cells.

Via the germline V gene, CDR1 is SGHRS and CDR2 YFSETQ. From the cysteine up to the phenylalanine, the CDR3 has a length of 14 residues. The entry retains the CDR3 DNA only, 42 bases that are in frame from base 1. The trim is 0 bases for V and 6 bases for J, with a gap of 9 bases between the germline ends. The treatment or condition label on this specimen signifies: allogeneic hematopoietic cell transplantation with graft depleted of TCRalphabeta T cells and CD19 B cells. The transplant recipients were children given TCRalphabeta/CD19-depleted allogeneic hematopoietic cell grafts. Library method: PCR. TCRdb records Illumina HiSeq 2500 as the sequencer. To normalize quantification of the TCRbeta repertoire, the TCR libraries were built with molecular barcoding that relied on unique molecular identifiers. Using fastp trimming at Q25 and MiXCR clonotype assembly, TCRdb reanalyzed the public sequencing data and kept in-frame beta chains. Rows merge per CDR3 protein into single entries with the most common DNA and genes. This sample has approximately 500,000 distinct CDR3 sequences in its table, and roughly 27% of those were observed once. About 35% of the sample comes from the top ten.

This clonotype occurred a few times. The antigen it binds to is not known. It has no much larger one-base neighbor in the sample; base qualities were not kept. The V and J segments used are TRBV5-1 and TRBJ2-2; the D gene is perhaps TRBD1, on 5 matching bases. The sequence was obtained from a boy younger than two with Wiskott-Aldrich syndrome, due to receive a stem cell transplant. The specimen comprised PBMCs, sampled before TCRalphabeta/CD19-depleted stem cell transplant. The CDR3 has the sequence CASSLGGAAGELFF. The nucleotide sequence is given as TGCGCCAGCAGCTTGGGTGGGGCCGCCGGGGAGCTGTTTTTT.